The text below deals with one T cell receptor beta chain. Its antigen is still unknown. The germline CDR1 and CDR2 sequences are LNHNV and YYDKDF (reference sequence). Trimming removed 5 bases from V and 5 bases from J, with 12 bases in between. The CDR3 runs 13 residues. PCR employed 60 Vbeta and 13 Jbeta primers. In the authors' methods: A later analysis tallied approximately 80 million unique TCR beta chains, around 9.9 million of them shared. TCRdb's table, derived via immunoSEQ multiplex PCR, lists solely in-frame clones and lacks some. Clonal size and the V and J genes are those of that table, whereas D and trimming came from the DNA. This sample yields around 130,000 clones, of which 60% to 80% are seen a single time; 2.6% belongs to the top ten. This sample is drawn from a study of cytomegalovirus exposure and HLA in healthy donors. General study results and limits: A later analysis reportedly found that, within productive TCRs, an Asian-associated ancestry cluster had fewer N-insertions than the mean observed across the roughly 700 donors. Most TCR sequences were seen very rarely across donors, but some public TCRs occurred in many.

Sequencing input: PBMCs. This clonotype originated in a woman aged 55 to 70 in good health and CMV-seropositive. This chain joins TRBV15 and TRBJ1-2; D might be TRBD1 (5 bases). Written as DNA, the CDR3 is TGTGCCACCAGCGTTGAGGCAGGGTATGGCTACACCTTC. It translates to CATSVEAGYGYTF.